These 20 T cell receptor beta chains originate from one sample sequenced in a study of T cell clonotyping in hematopoietic cell transplantation. TCRdb's copy holds only in-frame clones and misses some; the assay was immunoSEQ multiplex PCR. Of roughly 28,000 clones in the sample, 93% were seen once. Time point here: recipient sample about 28 days before transplant, after cytoreduction. The source material was peripheral blood mononuclear cells, sampled before stem cell transplant. The receptors derive from a man in his fifties or sixties with acute myeloid leukemia. Some clones in this sample may be carry-over from other donors' samples.

The CDR3 DNA reads TGTGCCAGCAGTGAAAGGGGGGCATCTAATGAAAAACTGTTTTTT. Translation: CASSERGASNEKLFF. The V gene is TRBV2, the J gene TRBJ1-4; weak D call: TRBD1 (6 bases). Trimming removed 2 bases at V and 3 bases at J, with 10 bases between. The germline gives CDR1 SNHLY, CDR2 FYNNEI. This CDR3 contains 15 residues.

This clone was counted a single time. V usage is TRBV28 and J usage is TRBJ2-2, with 9 bases lining up with TRBD1. This CDR3 contains 15 residues. Germline lookup yields CDR1 MDHEN and CDR2 SYDVKM. Trimming cost V 5 bases and J 6 bases; bases outside gene matches: 7. The CDR3 DNA is TGTGCCAGCAGTATAAGGGACAGGGTATCCGGGGAGCTGTTTTTT. Translated, it gives CASSIRDRVSGELFF.

The rearrangement joins TRBV5-1 to TRBJ2-7; TRBD1 aligns across 10 bases. Germline V gives CDR1 SGHRS, CDR2 YFSETQ. The CDR3 consists of 16 residues. The V segment lost 0 bases and the J segment 7 bases; nucleotides outside the gene matches: 10. CDR3: CASSLGQRDRGEEQYF. The CDR3 region has the DNA TGCGCCAGCAGCTTGGGGCAGAGGGACAGGGGAGAGGAGCAGTACTTC.

This sequence joins TRBV7-2 and TRBJ1-2; TRBD1 aligns across 11 bases. After removal of 1 base from V and 0 bases from J, the junction contained 1 base not matched to a gene. This CDR3 is built from 16 residues. Germline-derived CDR1 and CDR2 are SGHTA and FQGNSA. CDR3: CASSLGGQGANYGYTF. CDR3 nucleotides: TGTGCCAGCAGCTTAGGGGGACAGGGGGCTAACTATGGCTACACCTTC.

J is TRBJ1-6 and V is TRBV6-5; weak D call: TRBD1 (6 bases). Trimming shortened V by 7 bases and J by 10 bases, and 17 bases separated the two germline ends. The germline CDR1 and CDR2 sequences are MNHEY and SVGAGI. CDR3 size: 14 residues. The CDR3 region is CASKATGTRSPLHF. DNA for the CDR3: TGTGCCAGCAAGGCAACAGGGACCAGGTCACCCCTCCACTTT.

The chain joins TRBV6-1 to TRBJ2-7, with 7 positions matching TRBD2. CDR3 length: 14 amino acids. After removal of 2 bases from V and 3 bases from J, the junction contained 4 bases not matched to a gene. Germline CDR1 and CDR2: MNHNS and SASEGT. Here the CDR3 DNA reads TGTGCCAGCAGTGAACCCGGCGGGAGCTACGAGCAGTACTTC. Residues: CASSEPGGSYEQYF.

The V and J genes are TRBV11-2 and TRBJ1-1; 7 nucleotides match TRBD1. Germline-derived CDR1 and CDR2 are SGHAT and FQNNGV. The CDR3 sequence is 12 residues long. After removal of 6 bases from V and 7 bases from J, the junction contained 5 bases not matched to a gene. The CDR3 loop is CASSYRGLEAFF. CDR3 in DNA: TGTGCCAGCAGTTACAGGGGCCTTGAAGCTTTCTTT.

This clone was counted once. The rearrangement links TRBV5-1 to TRBJ1-5, with TRBD1 matching 7 bases. The CDR3 has 18 amino acids. With V trimmed by 2 bases and J by 1 base, 12 bases remained unmatched. Germline V gene lookup returns CDR1 SGHRS and CDR2 YFSETQ. The CDR3 loop is CASSFVPLTGNSNQPQHF. CDR3 in DNA: TGCGCCAGCAGCTTTGTACCTCTGACAGGGAACAGCAATCAGCCCCAGCATTTT.

The rearrangement uses TRBV2 and TRBJ1-1, with 8 bases lining up with TRBD1. This CDR3 spans 13 amino acids. The junction had 5 bases not matched to a gene; V was cut back by 6 bases and J by 5 bases. The germline CDR1 and CDR2 sequences are SNHLY and FYNNEI. The CDR3 loop reads CASSQDRETEAFF. The CDR3 nucleotides are TGTGCCAGCAGCCAGGACAGGGAGACTGAAGCTTTCTTT.

The chain uses TRBV30 and TRBJ2-3; D might be TRBD2 (6 bases). The CDR3 totals 12 residues. V gave up 3 bases and J gave up 8 bases, with 12 bases separating them. The germline gives CDR1 GTSNPN, CDR2 SVGIG (reference sequence). The CDR3 region has the DNA TGTGCCTGGAGCGTCTGGCGGGGTACGCAGTATTTT. This encodes CAWSVWRGTQYF. Drawing the rest from reference TRBV30 and TRBJ2-3, the complete variable domain is SQTIHQWPATLVQPVGSPLSLECTVEGTSNPNLYWYRQAAGRGLQLLFYSVGIGQISSEVPQNLSASRPQDRQFILSSKKLLLSDSGFYLCAWSVWRGTQYFGPGTRLTVL.

This sequence joins TRBV7-2 and TRBJ1-6; perhaps TRBD1 as D (5 bases). The germline V gene encodes CDR1 SGHTA and CDR2 FQGNSA. The CDR3 extends over 15 amino acids. V dropped 1 base and J dropped 8 bases, with 12 bases sitting between them. CDR3 region: CASSLVGTGDSPLHF. In DNA, the CDR3 is TGTGCCAGCAGCTTAGTGGGGACGGGGGATTCACCCCTCCACTTT.

The CDR3 reads CASSRTDSFSYEQYF. CDR3 sequence (DNA): TGTGCCAGCAGCCGGACGGACAGTTTCTCCTACGAGCAGTACTTC. The chain employs TRBV4-2 and TRBJ2-7; tentative D call: TRBD1 (6 bases). Between the trimmed V and J ends, which lost 4 bases and 0 bases, there was a span of 13 bases. This CDR3 comprises 15 residues. Germline V gene data show CDR1 as LGHNA and CDR2 as YNFKEQ.

The chain is built from TRBV13 and TRBJ1-2, with D maybe TRBD1 (6 bases). This CDR3 is built from 13 residues. The V end was cut by 6 bases, the J end by 6 bases, with 14 bases between. From germline, CDR1 is PRHDT and CDR2 FYEKMQ (reference sequence). The CDR3 nucleotides read TGTGCCAGCAGTTACAGGGAGGTCGATGGCTACACCTTC. Translation: CASSYREVDGYTF.

This chain joins TRBV21-1 and TRBJ1-1. TRBV21-1 is a listed pseudogene. This CDR3 comprises 15 residues. The CDR3 DNA reads TGTGCCAGCAGCAAAGTCCTTTTCCGGAGCACTGAAGCTTTCTTT. Its translation: CASSKVLFRSTEAFF.

This chain connects TRBV11-2 to TRBJ2-3; TRBD1 matches 12 bases. Germline CDR1 reads SGHAT; CDR2 reads FQNNGV. CDR3 length: 17 residues. The J segment lost 5 bases and the V segment lost 5 bases, leaving 11 bases of the junction unmatched. This chain's CDR3 is CASSRSRDRGRIDTQYF. In DNA form, the CDR3 reads TGTGCCAGCAGCCGCTCACGGGACAGGGGGCGCATAGATACGCAGTATTTT.

V is TRBV27 and J is TRBJ2-7, with 7 bases identical to TRBD1. Germline loops: CDR1 MNHEY, CDR2 SMNVEV (reference sequence). The trim removed 6 bases at V and 3 bases at J, leaving 20 bases unmatched. CDR3 length: 18 amino acids. In DNA, the CDR3 is TGTGCCAGCAGCTTCACCGGGACAGTGCCTCGTGCCGTCTACGAGCAGTACTTC. It yields the protein CASSFTGTVPRAVYEQYF.

The chain has TRBV6-5 and TRBJ1-2, with a possible D match to TRBD1 (6 bases). The germline gives CDR1 MNHEY, CDR2 SVGAGI. Trimming stripped 0 bases from V and 5 bases from J, with 13 bases between. This CDR3 has 15 residues. The CDR3, as DNA: TGTGCCAGCAGTTACTCCCAGGGGCTAGGGTATGGCTACACCTTC. The encoded protein is CASSYSQGLGYGYTF.

The gene calls are TRBV10-1 and TRBJ2-2, with 10 bases matching TRBD1. Trimming cost V 6 bases and J 0 bases; bases outside gene matches: 1. Germline CDR1 and CDR2: WNHNN and SYGVQD (reference sequence). CDR3 length: 15 amino acids. The chain's CDR3 is CASRGTGANTGELFF. DNA for the CDR3: TGCGCCAGCAGAGGGACAGGGGCGAACACCGGGGAGCTGTTTTTT.

This chain joins TRBV7-3 and TRBJ2-2; 9 nucleotides align to TRBD2. The CDR3 runs to 18 residues. The germline gives CDR1 SGHTA, CDR2 FQGTGA. With V trimmed by 0 bases and J by 4 bases, 9 bases remained unmatched. CDR3 protein: CASSLTDGRGGRTGELFF. For the CDR3, the DNA is TGTGCCAGCAGCTTAACGGATGGGCGGGGGGGCCGCACCGGGGAGCTGTTTTTT.

This clone was picked up a small number of times. The V and J genes are TRBV4-1 and TRBJ2-1, with D tentatively TRBD2 (5 bases). This CDR3 contains 14 residues. Germline assignment: CDR1 MGHRA and CDR2 YSYEKL. Trimming took 1 base from V and 4 from J, leaving 8 bases between them. The DNA for the CDR3 is TGCGCCAGCAGCCAAGGTGAGGGTTACAATGAGCAGTTCTTC. This codes for CASSQGEGYNEQFF.